The source of this T cell receptor beta chain is a study of T-cell reconstitution after alpha-beta-depleted transplantation in children. Using unique molecular identifiers, the investigators prepared the TCRbeta library. MiXCR was run by TCRdb on the PCR reads, yielding one entry per CDR3 protein. The sample yields 800,000 to 1,000,000 distinct CDR3 sequences, under 30% seen once. Per the germline V gene, CDR1 is MGHRA and CDR2 is YSYEKL. The CDR3 extends over 13 amino acids. Deletions cut 1 base from V and 6 bases from J, with 8 bases between. This clonotype was observed a handful of times. The clonotype originates from a boy younger than two who had a stem cell transplant for SCID, so the T cells may come from the graft donor. V usage is TRBV4-1 and J usage is TRBJ2-3; D call uncertain. Specimen: PBMCs, mostly from graft donor cells, collected 360 days after TCRalphabeta/CD19-depleted stem cell transplant. CDR3 loop: CASSQVWGDTQYF. The CDR3 coding sequence is TGCGCCAGCAGCCAAGTTTGGGGTGATACGCAGTATTTT.